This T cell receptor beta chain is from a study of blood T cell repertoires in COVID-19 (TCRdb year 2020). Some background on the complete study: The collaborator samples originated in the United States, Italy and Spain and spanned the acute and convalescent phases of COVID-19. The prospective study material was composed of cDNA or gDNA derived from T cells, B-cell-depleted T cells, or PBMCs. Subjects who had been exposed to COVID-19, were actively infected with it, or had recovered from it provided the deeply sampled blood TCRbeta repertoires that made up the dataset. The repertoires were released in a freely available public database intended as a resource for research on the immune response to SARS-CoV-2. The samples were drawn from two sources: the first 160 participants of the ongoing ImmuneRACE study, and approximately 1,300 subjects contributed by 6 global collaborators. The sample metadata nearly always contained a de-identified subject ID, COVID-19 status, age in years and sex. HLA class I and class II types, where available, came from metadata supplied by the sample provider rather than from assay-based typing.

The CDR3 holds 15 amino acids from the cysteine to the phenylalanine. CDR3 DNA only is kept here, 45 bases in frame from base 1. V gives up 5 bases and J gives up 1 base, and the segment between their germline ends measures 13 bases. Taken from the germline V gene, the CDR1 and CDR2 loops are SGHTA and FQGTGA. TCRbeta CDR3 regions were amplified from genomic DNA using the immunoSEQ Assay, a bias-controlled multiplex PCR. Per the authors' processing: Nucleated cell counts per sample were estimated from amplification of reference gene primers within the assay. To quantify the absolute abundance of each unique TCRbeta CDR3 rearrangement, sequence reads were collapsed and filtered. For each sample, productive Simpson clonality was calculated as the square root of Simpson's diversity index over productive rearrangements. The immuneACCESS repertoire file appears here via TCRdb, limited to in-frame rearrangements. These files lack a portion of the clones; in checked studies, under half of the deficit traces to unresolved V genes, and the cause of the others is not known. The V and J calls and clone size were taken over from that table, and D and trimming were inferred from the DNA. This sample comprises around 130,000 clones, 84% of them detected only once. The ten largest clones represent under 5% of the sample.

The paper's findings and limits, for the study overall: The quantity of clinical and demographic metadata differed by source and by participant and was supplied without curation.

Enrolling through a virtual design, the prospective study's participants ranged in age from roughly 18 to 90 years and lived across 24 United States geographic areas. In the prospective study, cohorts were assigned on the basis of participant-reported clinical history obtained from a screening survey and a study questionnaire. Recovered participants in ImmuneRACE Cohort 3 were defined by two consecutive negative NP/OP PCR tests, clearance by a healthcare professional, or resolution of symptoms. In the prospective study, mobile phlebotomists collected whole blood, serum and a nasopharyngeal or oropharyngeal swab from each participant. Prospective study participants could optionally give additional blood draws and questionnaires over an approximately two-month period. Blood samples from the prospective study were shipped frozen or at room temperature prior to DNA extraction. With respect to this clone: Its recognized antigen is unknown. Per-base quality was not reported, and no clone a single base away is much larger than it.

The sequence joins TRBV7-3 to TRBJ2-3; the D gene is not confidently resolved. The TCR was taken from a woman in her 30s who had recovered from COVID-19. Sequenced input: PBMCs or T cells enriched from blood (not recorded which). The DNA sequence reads TGTGCCAGCAGCCAATCAGGTTTCCGCACAGATACGCAGTATTTT. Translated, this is CASSQSGFRTDTQYF.